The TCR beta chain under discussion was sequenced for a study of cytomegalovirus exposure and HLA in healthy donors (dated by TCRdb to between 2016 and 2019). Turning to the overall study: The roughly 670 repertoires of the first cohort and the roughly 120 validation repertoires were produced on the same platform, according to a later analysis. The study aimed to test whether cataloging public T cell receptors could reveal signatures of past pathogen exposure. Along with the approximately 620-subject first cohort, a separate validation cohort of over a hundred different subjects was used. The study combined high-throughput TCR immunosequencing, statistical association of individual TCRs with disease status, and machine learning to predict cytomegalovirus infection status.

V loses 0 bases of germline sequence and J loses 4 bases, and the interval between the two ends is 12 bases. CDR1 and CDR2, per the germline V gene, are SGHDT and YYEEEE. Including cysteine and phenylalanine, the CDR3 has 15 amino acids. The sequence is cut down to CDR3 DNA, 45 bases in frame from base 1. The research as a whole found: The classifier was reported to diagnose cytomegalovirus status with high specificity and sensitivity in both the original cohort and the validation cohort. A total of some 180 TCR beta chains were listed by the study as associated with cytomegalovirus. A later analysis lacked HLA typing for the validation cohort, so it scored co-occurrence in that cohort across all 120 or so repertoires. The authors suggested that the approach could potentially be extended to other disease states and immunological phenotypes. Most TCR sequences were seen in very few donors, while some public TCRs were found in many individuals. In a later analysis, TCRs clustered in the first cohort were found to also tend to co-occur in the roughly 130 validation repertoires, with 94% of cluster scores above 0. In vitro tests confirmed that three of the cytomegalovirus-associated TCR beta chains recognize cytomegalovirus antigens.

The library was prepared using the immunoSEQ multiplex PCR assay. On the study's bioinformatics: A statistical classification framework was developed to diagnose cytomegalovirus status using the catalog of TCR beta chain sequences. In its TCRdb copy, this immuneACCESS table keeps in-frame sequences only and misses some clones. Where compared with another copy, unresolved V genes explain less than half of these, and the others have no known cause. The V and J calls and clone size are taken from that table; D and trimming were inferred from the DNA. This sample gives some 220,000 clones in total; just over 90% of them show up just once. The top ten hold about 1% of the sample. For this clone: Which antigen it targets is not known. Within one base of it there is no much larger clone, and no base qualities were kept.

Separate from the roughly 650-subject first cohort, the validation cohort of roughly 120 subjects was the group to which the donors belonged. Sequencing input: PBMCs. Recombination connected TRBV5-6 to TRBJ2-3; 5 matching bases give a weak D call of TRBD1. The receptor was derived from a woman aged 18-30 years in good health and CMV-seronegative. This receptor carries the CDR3 CASSLGQGRSDTQYF. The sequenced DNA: TGTGCCAGCAGCTTGGGGCAGGGTAGGTCAGATACGCAGTATTTT.